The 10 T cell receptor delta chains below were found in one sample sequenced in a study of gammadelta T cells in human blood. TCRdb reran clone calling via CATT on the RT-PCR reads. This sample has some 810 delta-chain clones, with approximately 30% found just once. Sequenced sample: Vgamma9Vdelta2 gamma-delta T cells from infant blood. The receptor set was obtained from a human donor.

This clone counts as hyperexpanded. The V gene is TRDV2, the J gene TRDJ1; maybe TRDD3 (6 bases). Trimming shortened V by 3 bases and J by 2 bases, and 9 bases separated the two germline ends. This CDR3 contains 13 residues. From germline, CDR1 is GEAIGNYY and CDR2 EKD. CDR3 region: CACDGIWTDKLIF. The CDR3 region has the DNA TGTGCCTGTGACGGGATATGGACCGATAAACTCATCTTT.

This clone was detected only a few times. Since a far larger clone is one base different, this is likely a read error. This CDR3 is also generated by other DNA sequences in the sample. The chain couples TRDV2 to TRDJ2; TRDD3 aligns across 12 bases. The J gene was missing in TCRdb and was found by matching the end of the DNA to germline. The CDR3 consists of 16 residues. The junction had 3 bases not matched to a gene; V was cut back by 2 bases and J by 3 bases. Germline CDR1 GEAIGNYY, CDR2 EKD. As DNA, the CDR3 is TGTGCCTGTGACATACTGGGGGATACTCTGACAGCACAACTCTTCTTT. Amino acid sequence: CACDILGDTLTAQLFF.

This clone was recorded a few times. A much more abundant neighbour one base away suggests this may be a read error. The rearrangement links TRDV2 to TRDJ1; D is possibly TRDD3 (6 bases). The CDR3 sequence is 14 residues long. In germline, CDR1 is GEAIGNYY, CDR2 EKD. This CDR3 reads CACDIRGDTDKPIF. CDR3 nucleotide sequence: TGTGCCTGTGACATACGGGGGGACACCGATAAACCCATCTTT.

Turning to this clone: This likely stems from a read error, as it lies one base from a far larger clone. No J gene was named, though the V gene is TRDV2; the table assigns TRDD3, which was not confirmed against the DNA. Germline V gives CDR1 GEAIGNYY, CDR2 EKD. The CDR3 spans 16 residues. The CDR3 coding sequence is TGTGCCTGTGACAAATTGGGGGATACTTTGACAGCACAGCTCTTCTTT. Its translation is CACDKLGDTLTAQLFF.

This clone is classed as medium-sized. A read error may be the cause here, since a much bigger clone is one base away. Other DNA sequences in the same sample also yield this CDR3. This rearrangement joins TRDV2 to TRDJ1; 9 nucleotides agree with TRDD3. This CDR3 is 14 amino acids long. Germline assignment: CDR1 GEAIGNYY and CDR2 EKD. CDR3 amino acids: CACDILGDTDKPIF. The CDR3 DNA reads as TGTGCCTGTGACATACTGGGGGACACCGATAAACCCATCTTT.

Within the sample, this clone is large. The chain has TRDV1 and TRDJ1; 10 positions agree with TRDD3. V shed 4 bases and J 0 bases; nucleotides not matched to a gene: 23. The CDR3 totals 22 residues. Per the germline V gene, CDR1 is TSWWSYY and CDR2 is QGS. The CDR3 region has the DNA TGTGCTCTTGGGGGTAAGTTCCTACCCTTCCATACTGGGGGATCCAACACCGATAAACTCATCTTT. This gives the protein CALGGKFLPFHTGGSNTDKLIF.

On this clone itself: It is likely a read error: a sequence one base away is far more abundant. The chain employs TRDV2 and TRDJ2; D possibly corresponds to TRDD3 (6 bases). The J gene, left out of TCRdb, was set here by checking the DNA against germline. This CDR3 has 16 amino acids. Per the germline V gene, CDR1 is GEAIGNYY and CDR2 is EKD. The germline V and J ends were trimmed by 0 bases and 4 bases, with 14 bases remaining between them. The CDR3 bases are TGTGCCTGTGACACCGTCTGGGGATCTTCGACAGCACAACTCTTCTTT. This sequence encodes CACDTVWGSSTAQLFF.

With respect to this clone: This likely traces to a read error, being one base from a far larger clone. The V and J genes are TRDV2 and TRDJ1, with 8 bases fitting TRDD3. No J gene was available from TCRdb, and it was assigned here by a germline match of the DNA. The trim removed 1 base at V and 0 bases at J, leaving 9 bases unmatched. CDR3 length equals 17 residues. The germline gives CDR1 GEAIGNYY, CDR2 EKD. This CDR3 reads CACDTLLGGENTDKLIF. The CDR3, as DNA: TGTGCCTGTGACACTCTACTGGGGGGAGAGAACACCGATAAACTCATCTTT.

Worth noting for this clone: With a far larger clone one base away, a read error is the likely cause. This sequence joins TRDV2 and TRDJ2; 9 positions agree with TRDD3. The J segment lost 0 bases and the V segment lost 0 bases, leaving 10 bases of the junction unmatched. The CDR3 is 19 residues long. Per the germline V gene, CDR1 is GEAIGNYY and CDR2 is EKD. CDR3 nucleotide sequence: TGTGCCTGTGACACCTTATCTGGGGGGATACCCGCTTTGACAGCACAACTCTTCTTT. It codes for CACDTLSGGIPALTAQLFF.

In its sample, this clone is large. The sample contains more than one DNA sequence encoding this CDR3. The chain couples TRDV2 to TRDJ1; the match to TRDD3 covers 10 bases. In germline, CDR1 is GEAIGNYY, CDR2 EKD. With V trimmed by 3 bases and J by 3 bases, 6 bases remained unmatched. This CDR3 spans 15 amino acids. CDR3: CACDVLGDGADKLIF. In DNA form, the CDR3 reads TGTGCCTGTGACGTACTGGGGGATGGGGCCGATAAACTCATCTTT.